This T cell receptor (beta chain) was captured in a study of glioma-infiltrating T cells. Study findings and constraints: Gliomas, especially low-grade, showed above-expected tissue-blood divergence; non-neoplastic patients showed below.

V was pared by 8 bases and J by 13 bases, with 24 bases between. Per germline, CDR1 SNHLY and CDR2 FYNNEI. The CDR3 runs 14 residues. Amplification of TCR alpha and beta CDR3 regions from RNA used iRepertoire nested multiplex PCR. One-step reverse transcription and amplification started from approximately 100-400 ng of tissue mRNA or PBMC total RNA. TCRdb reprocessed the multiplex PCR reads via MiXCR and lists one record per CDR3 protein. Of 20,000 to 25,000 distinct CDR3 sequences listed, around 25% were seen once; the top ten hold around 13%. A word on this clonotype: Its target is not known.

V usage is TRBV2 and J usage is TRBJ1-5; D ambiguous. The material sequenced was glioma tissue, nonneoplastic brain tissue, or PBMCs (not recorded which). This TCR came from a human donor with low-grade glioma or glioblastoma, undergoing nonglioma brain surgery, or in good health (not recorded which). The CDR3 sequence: CASAGGAGNQTQHF. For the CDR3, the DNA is TGTGCCAGCGCGGGAGGCGCCGGCAATCAGACACAGCATTTT.